This T cell receptor beta chain derives from a study of blood T cell repertoires in COVID-19. Study-level background: Sample material is recorded as cDNA or gDNA derived from T cells, B-cell-depleted T cells, or PBMCs.

Produced via immunoSEQ multiplex PCR; TCRdb's table is partial and in-frame only. The sample contains fewer than 60,000 clones, 75% to 90% of which appear only once. CDR1 is SGHAT, CDR2 FQNNGV, per germline. V shed 6 bases, J shed 0 bases, and the junction held 4 bases outside the gene matches. The CDR3 contains 15 residues. Sequencing was performed on peripheral blood. The chain uses TRBV11-2 and TRBJ2-1; 8 bases line up with TRBD2. The receptor was derived from a human donor with active COVID-19. The donor label of this sample is uncertain. The CDR3 loop is CASRESGSSYNEQFF. The CDR3 bases are TGTGCCAGCAGGGAGAGCGGGAGCTCCTACAATGAGCAGTTCTTC.